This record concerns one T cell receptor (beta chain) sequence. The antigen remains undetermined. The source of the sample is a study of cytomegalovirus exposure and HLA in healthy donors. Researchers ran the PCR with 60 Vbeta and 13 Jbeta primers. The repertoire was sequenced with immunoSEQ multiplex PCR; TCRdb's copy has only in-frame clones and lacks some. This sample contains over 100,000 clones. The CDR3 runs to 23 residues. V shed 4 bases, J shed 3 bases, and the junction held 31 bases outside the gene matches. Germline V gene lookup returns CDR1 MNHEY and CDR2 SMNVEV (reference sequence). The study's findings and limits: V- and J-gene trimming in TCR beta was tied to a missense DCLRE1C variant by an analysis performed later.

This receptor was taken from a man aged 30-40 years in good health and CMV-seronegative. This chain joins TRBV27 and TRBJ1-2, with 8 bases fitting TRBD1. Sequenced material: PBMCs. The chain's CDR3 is CASSWAGGARKENDFGLDYGYTF. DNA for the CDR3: TGTGCCAGCAGTTGGGCAGGGGGCGCGAGGAAGGAAAACGATTTTGGGTTGGACTATGGCTACACCTTC.